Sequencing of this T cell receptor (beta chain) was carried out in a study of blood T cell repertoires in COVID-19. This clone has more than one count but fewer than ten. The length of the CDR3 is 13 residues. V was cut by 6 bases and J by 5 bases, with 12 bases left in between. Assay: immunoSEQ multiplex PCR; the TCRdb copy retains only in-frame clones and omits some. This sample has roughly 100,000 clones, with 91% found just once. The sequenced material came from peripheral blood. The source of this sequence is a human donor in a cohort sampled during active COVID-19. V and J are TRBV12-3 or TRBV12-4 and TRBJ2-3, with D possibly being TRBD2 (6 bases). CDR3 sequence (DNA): TGTGCCAGCAGGTCGACTAGAGGAGATACGCAGTATTTT. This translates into CASRSTRGDTQYF.